This T cell receptor (beta chain) came from a study of beta chain features in type 1 diabetes. Findings and caveats of the study: Healthy donors had naive, central memory and Treg TCRB repertoires that appeared less similar than those seen among patients. Cells carrying high TCR expression could end up over-represented when cDNA is sequenced. Type 1 diabetes patients had moderately but significantly shorter TCRB CDR3s in all four CD4+ subsets. No resolution was reached here on whether HLA type influences TCRB rearrangement.

All of the isolated RNA was reverse transcribed, so expressed TCRB transcripts were sequenced. The study sequenced naive, central memory and regulatory T cell samples to an average of roughly 3.8 million reads. Repertoires were generated with immunoSEQ multiplex PCR, while TCRdb's copy carries only in-frame clones and drops some. The sample includes a few hundred thousand clones, around a tenth of them seen just once. In regard to this clone: Its cognate antigen is unknown.

CDR3 size: 12 residues. Germline CDR1 and CDR2: MDHEN and SYDVKM. V was clipped by 6 bases and J by 4 bases, with 9 bases between them. What was sequenced was central memory CD4+ T cells from blood. This sequence originates from a man aged 25 to 45 with type 1 diabetes. The chain links TRBV28 to TRBJ1-2, with D uncertain. The CDR3 here is CASSGASYGYTF. Written as DNA, the CDR3 is TGTGCCAGCAGCGGAGCGAGCTATGGCTACACCTTC.